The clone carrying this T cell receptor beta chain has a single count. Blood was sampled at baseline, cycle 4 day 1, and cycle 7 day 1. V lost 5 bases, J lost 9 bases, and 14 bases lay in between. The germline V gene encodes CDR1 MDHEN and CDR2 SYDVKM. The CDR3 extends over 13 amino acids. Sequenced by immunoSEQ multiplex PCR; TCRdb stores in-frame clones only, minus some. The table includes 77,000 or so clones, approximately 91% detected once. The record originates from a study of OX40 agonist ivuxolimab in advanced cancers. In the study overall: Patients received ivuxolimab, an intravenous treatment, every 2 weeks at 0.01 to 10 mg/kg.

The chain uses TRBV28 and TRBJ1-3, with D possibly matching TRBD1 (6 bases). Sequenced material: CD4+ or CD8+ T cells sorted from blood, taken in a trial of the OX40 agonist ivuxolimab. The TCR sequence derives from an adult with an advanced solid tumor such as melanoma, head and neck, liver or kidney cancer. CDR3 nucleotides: TGTGCCAGCAGTCCAAACAGGGCTATCACCATATATTTT. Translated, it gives CASSPNRAITIYF.